This T cell receptor (beta chain) was sequenced in a study of blood T cells in healthy people across ages (dated by TCRdb to 2014 to 2015). The study in broad terms: Template switching captured roughly one uniquely barcoded TCR beta cDNA molecule per two T cells in model experiments. Age-related changes in TCR beta repertoire diversity were measured in the study by deep sequencing normalized with unique cDNA molecular identifiers. The donors were divided into four age groups: young (average around 17 years), middle-aged (about 39), aged (approximately 62) and long-lived (roughly 88). Two additional independent replicas of 1 million unique cDNA reads from the same blood draw were analyzed for two donors (one aged 18 to 29 and one aged 80 or older). On the study overall, not on this receptor specifically: Because profiling used bulk unsorted PBMCs, naive and antigen-experienced compartments could not be compared conclusively. The long-lived group showed more naive CD4+ T cells, fewer expanded clones and increased TCR diversity than the aged group, suggesting age selection. Donor CMV infection status was unknown, potentially confounding age-related changes in expanded clonotypes. Estimates of total diversity from one million sequenced T cells were regarded as lower bounds and underestimates. A strong correlation was found between observed TCR beta diversity and the percentage of naive T cells measured by flow cytometry. As age increased, observed TCR beta diversity per million T cells dropped in a roughly linear way, and a significant reduction was already evident by age 40.

The trim is 8 bases for V and 9 bases for J, with a gap of 11 bases between the germline ends. From the germline V gene (reference sequence), CDR1 is SGHAT and CDR2 is FQDESV. Counted from cysteine to phenylalanine, this CDR3 has 12 amino acids. This entry keeps only the CDR3 DNA: 36 bases, framed from base 1. Systemically healthy Caucasian individuals from Russia, roughly 40 in total and aged about 6 to 100 years, were included as donors. Around 9.8 milliliters of peripheral blood were collected from each donor into EDTA-treated Vacutainer tubes. Ficoll-Paque density-gradient centrifugation was used to isolate PBMCs, with at least 6.5 million obtained per sample. Total RNA was extracted from PBMCs with Trizol reagent, with at least 6 micrograms obtained per sample. Naive CD45RAhigh/CD27high T cell percentages were measured by flow cytometry on a PBMC aliquot from every donor. The library relied on 5' RACE. The run used an Illumina HiSeq 2500. The second PCR ran for about 6 to 12 cycles and used a J-beta primer mix along with a sample-barcoded 5' primer. Each TCR beta cDNA molecule received a unique molecular identifier from a template-switch 5' adaptor carrying 12 random nucleotides. Each sample yielded at least 3 million CDR3-containing paired-end reads. The Mint cDNA synthesis kit, primed by a TRBC-specific oligonucleotide, was used to synthesize first-strand cDNA from all RNA. All cDNA was treated with uracil-DNA glycosylase and then went through a first 18-cycle PCR with the universal primers M1SS and BC2_uni_R. As for the original processing: Normalization of each sample was performed by random selection of 1 million high-quality reads, each carrying a distinct molecular identifier. Reads with shared molecular identifiers were discarded instead of being binned into consensus sequences. MiTCR, with a Q25 quality threshold and the strictest error-elimination algorithm, was used for CDR3 identification, clonotype clustering and error correction. A nonparametric unseen species model with Euler transformation was used to estimate lower-bound total TCR beta diversity. TCRdb applied fastp at Q25 and MiXCR to the public reads, then kept only in-frame beta chains. Identical CDR3 proteins give one entry, which carries the most common genes and DNA. TCRdb's processing, not the authors' own work, is the source of the V and J calls. For this sample the table gives approximately 960,000 distinct CDR3 sequences, of which almost 30% were detected only once. The leading ten clones occupy roughly a tenth of the sample.

In the case of this clonotype: It lacks a known antigen. A read error may be the cause here, since a much bigger clone is one base away.

This sample also appeared in a second study, on T cells of mothers and their children. The second source states: Donors were nine systemically healthy Caucasian individuals: three mothers and their six children. cDNA synthesis used all of the extracted RNA, with around 1.4 ug of RNA in each 15 ul reaction. In the second PCR, the M1S primer added sample barcodes and 2-4 random nucleotides. Over 8 million TCR beta CDR3 reads were obtained for each mother, and millions of reads were obtained for each child. In both related and unrelated pairs, thymic selection shapes the output of TCR recombination in a similar way, with inherited differences having only a minor effect. Normalized repertoire overlap was always found to be slightly, but never significantly, higher in related mother-child pairs than in unrelated mother-child pairs. With a sensitivity of about 100 clones per million clonotypes, no persistent microchimeric T cell clones were detected. Deep NGS was used in the study to compare the TCR beta repertoires of mothers and children and to look for features that separate related mother-child pairs from unrelated individuals. Mothers averaged about 40 +/- 4 years of age and children averaged roughly 10 +/- 4 years. After adapter ligation with NEBNext reagents, the libraries were sequenced on Illumina HiSeq 2000 with 100+100 nt paired-end reads. To prevent cross-contamination, the mother and child libraries were prepared a month apart and were sequenced in separate runs. For each donor, between roughly 500,000 and 2,200,000 distinct TCR beta clonotypes were identified. Naive TCR beta clonotypes were estimated from low-frequency clonotypes matched to each donor's FACS-determined naive share, without sorting.

The sequenced sample consisted of blood. The TCR was taken from a woman aged 40 to 50 in good health. The chain is encoded by TRBV11-1 joined to TRBJ1-6, with TRBD1 as a weak D call on 5 bases. The CDR3 loop reads CASRGSSSPLHF. Read as DNA, the sequence is TGTGCCAGCCGGGGCAGTAGTTCACCCCTCCACTTT.